The rows below give T cell receptor beta chains drawn from one sample of a study of blood T cell repertoires in COVID-19. This table comes from immunoSEQ multiplex PCR, and its TCRdb copy is limited to in-frame clones, with some not included. The repertoire holds around 340,000 clones, with approximately 89% as singletons. Specimen: peripheral blood. These receptor sequences come from an older woman with COVID-19, enrolled during active disease. Each CDR3 is given with its conserved first and last residue. The D gene is left open where the match is weak. Clone size appears in some rows only: once, few, many, or a class for an expanded clone.

NA	TRBJ1-1	NA	TRBV28	TGTGCCAGCAGTTTTAGCGGGGGGCGAAGCCTGAACACTGAAGCTTTCTTT	CASSFSGGRSLNTEAFF
NA	TRBJ1-1	TRBD1	TRBV27	TGTGCCAGCAGTCCCGAGAGAAGGGGGCGGACTGAAGCTTTCTTT	CASSPERRGRTEAFF
NA	TRBJ2-2	TRBD2	TRBV2	TGTGCCAGCAGTGTGCGGACTAGCGGGGGGGCCGGGGAGCTGTTTTTT	CASSVRTSGGAGELFF
once	TRBJ1-2	TRBD1	TRBV5-1	TGCGCCAGCAGCCCCCTCGGGACAGGGGAAAACTATGGCTACACCTTC	CASSPLGTGENYGYTF
NA	TRBJ2-2	NA	TRBV5-5	TGTGCCAGCAGCTTGAAATTTTCTTTAATAGGGACAACGAACACCGGGGAGCTGTTTTTT	CASSLKFSLIGTTNTGELFF
NA	TRBJ1-2	NA	TRBV29-1	TGCAGCGTTGCGATGGCGGGGCCTTATGGCTACACCTTC	CSVAMAGPYGYTF
NA	TRBJ2-7	TRBD1	TRBV2	TGTGCCAGCAGGGGGGGTACAGGGGGTACCTACGAGCAGTACTTC	CASRGGTGGTYEQYF
NA	TRBJ2-7	TRBD1	TRBV7-3	TGTGCCAGCAGTTTAACCGGGACAGGCTCCTACGAGCAGTACTTC	CASSLTGTGSYEQYF
NA	TRBJ2-1	TRBD2	TRBV3-1/TRBV3-2	TGTGCCAGCAGCCGGGGGGCGGGGGGCGCGAATGAGCAGTTCTTC	CASSRGAGGANEQFF
once	TRBJ2-5	TRBD1	TRBV27	TGTGCCAGCAGTTCCCACCCTACAGGGGTAATGGAGACCCAGTACTTC	CASSSHPTGVMETQYF
NA	TRBJ1-5	TRBD1	TRBV6-5	TGTGCCAGCAGCCCAGGGGGCTGGGGGCCCCAGCATTTT	CASSPGGWGPQHF
NA	TRBJ2-5	TRBD2	TRBV5-8	TGTGCCAGCAGCTTTGCTAGCGGGCAAGAGACCCAGTACTTC	CASSFASGQETQYF
once	TRBJ2-1	TRBD2	TRBV2	TGTGCCAGCAGTGCGGGAGGCCGCGTAGAGGAGCAGTTCTTC	CASSAGGRVEEQFF
NA	TRBJ1-4	TRBD1	TRBV5-1	TGCGCCAGCAGCGGACAGGGGGCATCTAATGAAAAACTGTTTTTT	CASSGQGASNEKLFF
NA	TRBJ1-5	NA	TRBV19	TGTGCCAGTAGTCTTCCCAGTCTTGGCAATCAGCCCCAGCATTTT	CASSLPSLGNQPQHF
NA	TRBJ2-1	NA	TRBV10-3	TGTGCCATCAGTGAGGACTCAAACCCAAATGAGCAGTTCTTC	CAISEDSNPNEQFF
NA	TRBJ2-2	NA	TRBV3-1/TRBV3-2	TGTGCCAGCAGCCAAGGCGAGAACACCGGGGAGCTGTTTTTT	CASSQGENTGELFF
NA	TRBJ1-6	NA	TRBV6-5	TGTGCCAGCAGTTACGGGCGGCAGGGAAATTCACCCCTCCACTTT	CASSYGRQGNSPLHF
once	TRBJ2-5	TRBD2	TRBV5-5	TGTGCCAGCAGCCCTCGGAGCGGGGGCTGGGAGACCCAGTACTTC	CASSPRSGGWETQYF
NA	TRBJ2-5	TRBD2	TRBV4-1	TGCGCCAGCAGCCGAGGGACTAGCGGGGGGTTTGGGGAGACCCAGTACTTC	CASSRGTSGGFGETQYF
NA	TRBJ2-5	TRBD2	TRBV5-1	TGCGCCAGCAAATGGACTAGCGGGGGCCAGGAGACCCAGTACTTC	CASKWTSGGQETQYF
NA	TRBJ1-5	NA	TRBV6-4	TGTGCCCCCGGACTCCCCAAGGCAGTTAGCAATCAGCCCCAGCATTTT	CAPGLPKAVSNQPQHF
NA	TRBJ2-1	TRBD1	TRBV28	TGTGCCAGCAGCCGGGACAGGGGGCAGAAGGATGAGCAGTTCTTC	CASSRDRGQKDEQFF
NA	TRBJ1-1	TRBD1	TRBV28	TGTGCCAGCATTCTGAGGGGGCAGTCCACTGAAGCTTTCTTT	CASILRGQSTEAFF
NA	TRBJ2-7	NA	TRBV11-2	TGTGCCAGCAGCTTAGGTGGAGGGGTGCTGACCTACGAGCAGTACTTC	CASSLGGGVLTYEQYF
NA	TRBJ2-7	NA	TRBV10-3	TGTGCCATCAGTGAGTCAGGAGGCGAGCAGTACTTC	CAISESGGEQYF
NA	TRBJ1-2	NA	TRBV19	TGTGCCAGTAGTATAGATCGCCCGGGGATCCCAGACTATGGCTACACCTTC	CASSIDRPGIPDYGYTF
NA	TRBJ2-3	NA	TRBV7-2	TGTGCCAGCAGCTTCGGTCCGCCGGGGGGCACCCAAGATACGCAGTATTTT	CASSFGPPGGTQDTQYF
NA	TRBJ1-5	TRBD1	TRBV5-1	TGCGCCAGCAGCCCAGGGACAGGGGGAAATCAGCCCCAGCATTTT	CASSPGTGGNQPQHF
NA	TRBJ2-3	NA	TRBV18	TGTGCCAGCTCACCGGGCTTCTCTAGCACAGATACGCAGTATTTT	CASSPGFSSTDTQYF
NA	TRBJ2-7	TRBD1	TRBV27	TGTGCCAGCAGTTTATCGCCAAGACAGGGGATGGAGCAGTACTTC	CASSLSPRQGMEQYF
NA	TRBJ1-4	NA	TRBV3-1/TRBV3-2	TGTGCCAGCAGCCAAGGGACAAAATCGGAAAAACTGTTTTTT	CASSQGTKSEKLFF
NA	TRBJ2-3	TRBD2	TRBV3-1/TRBV3-2	TGTGCCAGCAGCCATGGGCGGGGGGGCACAGATACGCAGTATTTT	CASSHGRGGTDTQYF
NA	TRBJ1-6	TRBD1	TRBV5-1	TGCGCCAGCAGCTTGGACGGGACAGGGCGCTCACCCCTCCACTTT	CASSLDGTGRSPLHF
once	TRBJ2-7	NA	TRBV13	TGTGCCAGCAGCTTAGGCCCAGCAGGGAAATCCTACGAGCAGTACTTC	CASSLGPAGKSYEQYF
NA	TRBJ2-2	TRBD1	TRBV4-1	TGCGCCAGCAGCCAGGGGACAGGGAGAACCGGGGAGCTGTTTTTT	CASSQGTGRTGELFF
NA	TRBJ1-4	NA	TRBV3-1/TRBV3-2	TGTGCCAGCAGCCAAGTGCAGGGGCGGTTGAATGAAAAACTGTTTTTT	CASSQVQGRLNEKLFF
NA	TRBJ2-1	TRBD2	TRBV5-1	TGCGCCAGCAGCTCCCGACTAGCGGGGGGGCTCTCGAGCTCCTACAATGAGCAGTTCTTC	CASSSRLAGGLSSSYNEQFF
NA	TRBJ1-5	TRBD1	TRBV13	TGTGCCAGCAGCTCCCGACAGGGGGATCAGCCCCAGCATTTT	CASSSRQGDQPQHF
NA	TRBJ1-3	NA	TRBV19	TGTGCCAGTAGTATCCTTCCAGACTCTGGAAACACCATATATTTT	CASSILPDSGNTIYF
NA	TRBJ1-3	TRBD1	TRBV7-9	TGTGCCAGCAGCCGGACAGGTTCTACTGGAAACACCATATATTTT	CASSRTGSTGNTIYF
once	TRBJ2-2	TRBD2	TRBV5-1	TGCGCCAGCACCCTAGGGCCTAGCGGGGTCACCGGGGAGCTGTTTTTT	CASTLGPSGVTGELFF
NA	TRBJ1-4	TRBD1	TRBV2	TGTGCCAGCAGCCTAGAGGACAGGGGAGGTGAAAAACTGTTTTTT	CASSLEDRGGEKLFF
NA	TRBJ1-1	NA	TRBV5-6	TGTGCCAGCAGCTTCCGGGTTAGTGTAGCTTTCTTT	CASSFRVSVAFF
few	TRBJ2-7	NA	TRBV5-5	TGTGCCAGCAGCATTACAGGGACCTACGAGCAGTACTTC	CASSITGTYEQYF
NA	TRBJ2-3	NA	TRBV15	TGTGCCACCAGCAGAGAGAGCACAGGGAGAAGGACAGATACGCAGTATTTT	CATSRESTGRRTDTQYF
NA	TRBJ1-2	TRBD1	TRBV6-6	TGTGCCAGCAGTTCCAGGGGACAGGGATCTAACTATGGCTACACCTTC	CASSSRGQGSNYGYTF
NA	TRBJ2-2	NA	TRBV18	TGTGCCAGCTCACCCGCGACAGGAGCCAACACCGGGGAGCTGTTTTTT	CASSPATGANTGELFF
NA	TRBJ2-7	TRBD1	TRBV2	TGTGCCAGCAATGGACAGGGGCTGTACGAGCAGTACTTC	CASNGQGLYEQYF
NA	TRBJ1-5	NA	TRBV6-5	TGTGCCAGCAGCCAGAACCTTAATAGCAATCAGCCCCAGCATTTT	CASSQNLNSNQPQHF
NA	TRBJ1-2	NA	TRBV5-4	TGTGCCAGCAGCTTGGACGTCAGCTATGGCTACACCTTC	CASSLDVSYGYTF
NA	TRBJ2-1	TRBD1	TRBV5-3	TGTGCCAGAAGCACTACAGGGGTGGCCTACAATGAGCAGTTCTTC	CARSTTGVAYNEQFF
NA	TRBJ1-1	TRBD1	TRBV15	TGTGCCACCAGCAGAGGATCAGGGGGGCCCGAGCGACCTGAAGCTTTCTTT	CATSRGSGGPERPEAFF
NA	TRBJ2-7	TRBD1	TRBV28	TGTGCCAGCAGCAATAATCGGGACAGGGACCACGAGCAGTACTTC	CASSNNRDRDHEQYF
NA	TRBJ2-7	TRBD2	TRBV30	TGTGCCTGGAGTGTATCCCCCCGCGGGGGGGTCGAGCAGTACTTC	CAWSVSPRGGVEQYF
NA	TRBJ1-4	NA	TRBV7-3	TGTGCCAGCAGCCTACGGGGGGCGCTGGGAGAAAAACTGTTTTTT	CASSLRGALGEKLFF
NA	TRBJ1-2	TRBD1	TRBV7-8	TGTGCCAGCAGCTTGAGGACAGGAACTTCTAACTATGGCTACACCTTC	CASSLRTGTSNYGYTF